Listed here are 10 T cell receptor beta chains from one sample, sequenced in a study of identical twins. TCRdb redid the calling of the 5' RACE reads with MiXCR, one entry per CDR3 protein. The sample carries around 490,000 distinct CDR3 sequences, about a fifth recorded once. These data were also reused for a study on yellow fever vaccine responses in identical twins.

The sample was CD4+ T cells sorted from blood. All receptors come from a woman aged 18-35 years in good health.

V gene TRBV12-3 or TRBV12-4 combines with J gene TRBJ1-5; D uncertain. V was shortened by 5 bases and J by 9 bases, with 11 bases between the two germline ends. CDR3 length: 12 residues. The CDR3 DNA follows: TGTGCCAGCAGTCCGCCCAATGGGCCCCAGCATTTT. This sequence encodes CASSPPNGPQHF.

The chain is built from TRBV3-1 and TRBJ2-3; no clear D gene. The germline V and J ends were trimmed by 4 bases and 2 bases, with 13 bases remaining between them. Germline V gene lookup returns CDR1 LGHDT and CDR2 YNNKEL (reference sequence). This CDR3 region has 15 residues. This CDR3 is CASSPQVAPTDTQYF. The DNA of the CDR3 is TGTGCCAGCAGCCCCCAGGTAGCACCCACAGATACGCAGTATTTT.

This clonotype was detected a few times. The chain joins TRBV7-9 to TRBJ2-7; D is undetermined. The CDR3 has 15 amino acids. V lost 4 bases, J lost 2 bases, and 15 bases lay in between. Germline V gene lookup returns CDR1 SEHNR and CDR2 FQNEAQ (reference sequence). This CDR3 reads CASSSIQTTAYEQYF. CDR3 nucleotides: TGTGCCAGCAGCTCCATCCAGACAACCGCCTACGAGCAGTACTTC.

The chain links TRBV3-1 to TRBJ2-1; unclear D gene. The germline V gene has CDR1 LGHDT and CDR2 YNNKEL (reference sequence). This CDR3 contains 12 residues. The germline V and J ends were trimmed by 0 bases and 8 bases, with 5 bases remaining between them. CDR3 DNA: TGTGCCAGCAGCCAAGATTTGCATGAGCAGTTCTTC. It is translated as CASSQDLHEQFF.

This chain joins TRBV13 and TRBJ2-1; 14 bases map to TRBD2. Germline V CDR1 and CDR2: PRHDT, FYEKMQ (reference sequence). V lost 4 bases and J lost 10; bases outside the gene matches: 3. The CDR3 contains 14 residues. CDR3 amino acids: CASSSRTSGREQFF. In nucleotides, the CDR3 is TGTGCCAGCAGCTCTAGGACTAGCGGGAGGGAGCAGTTCTTC. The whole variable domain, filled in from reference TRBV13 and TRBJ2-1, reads AAGVIQSPRHLIKEKRETATLKCYPIPRHDTVYWYQQGPGQDPQFLISFYEKMQSDKGSIPDRFSAQQFSDYHSELNMSSLELGDSALYFCASSSRTSGREQFFGPGTRLTVL.

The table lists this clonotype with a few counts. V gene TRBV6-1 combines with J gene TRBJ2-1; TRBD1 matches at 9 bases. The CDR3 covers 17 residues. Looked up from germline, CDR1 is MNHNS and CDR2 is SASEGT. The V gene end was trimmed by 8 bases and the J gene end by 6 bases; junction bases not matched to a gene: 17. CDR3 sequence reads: CASRGAKGQGKGNEQFF. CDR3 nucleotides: TGTGCCAGCCGGGGTGCTAAGGGACAGGGAAAGGGCAATGAGCAGTTCTTC.

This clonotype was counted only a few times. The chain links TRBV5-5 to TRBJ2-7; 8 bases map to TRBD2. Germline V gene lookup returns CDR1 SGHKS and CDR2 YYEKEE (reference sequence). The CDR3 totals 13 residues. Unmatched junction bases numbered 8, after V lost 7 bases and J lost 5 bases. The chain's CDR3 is CASGSSSGHEQYV. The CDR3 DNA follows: TGTGCCAGCGGGTCTTCTAGCGGGCACGAGCAGTACGTC.

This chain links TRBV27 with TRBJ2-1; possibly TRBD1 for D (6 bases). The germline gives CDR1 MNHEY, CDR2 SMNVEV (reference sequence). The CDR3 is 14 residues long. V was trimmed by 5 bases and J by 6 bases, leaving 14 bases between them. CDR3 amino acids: CASSKPGTSNEQFF. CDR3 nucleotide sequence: TGTGCCAGCAGTAAACCCGGGACAAGCAATGAGCAGTTCTTC.

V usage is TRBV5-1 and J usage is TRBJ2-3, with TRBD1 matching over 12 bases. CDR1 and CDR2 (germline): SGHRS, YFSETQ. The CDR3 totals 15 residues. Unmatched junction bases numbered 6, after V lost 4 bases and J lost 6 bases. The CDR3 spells CASSPGQGAGDTQYF. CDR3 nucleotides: TGCGCCAGCAGCCCGGGACAGGGGGCTGGGGATACGCAGTATTTT.

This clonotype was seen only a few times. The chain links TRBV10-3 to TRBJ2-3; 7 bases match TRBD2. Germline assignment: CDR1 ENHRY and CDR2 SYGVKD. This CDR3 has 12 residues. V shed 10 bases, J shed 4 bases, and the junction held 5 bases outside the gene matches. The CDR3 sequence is CATGEGSDTQYF. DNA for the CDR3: TGTGCCACCGGGGAGGGATCAGATACGCAGTATTTT.